The TCR beta chain under discussion was sequenced for a study of cytomegalovirus exposure and HLA in healthy donors. Findings of the study overall: Presence/absence analyses assumed roughly uniform sequencing depth across donors, which may not hold.

Concerning this clone: Its matching antigen is unknown.

Germline V gene sequence: CDR1 SQVTM, CDR2 ANQGSEA. This CDR3 spans 11 amino acids. Deletions cut 5 bases from V and 5 bases from J, with 9 bases between. Amplification used 60 Vbeta primers and 13 Jbeta primers. Method: immunoSEQ multiplex PCR; TCRdb's copy keeps in-frame clones and lacks some. The sample's table shows over 45,000 clones. The source is a woman between 40 and 50 years old in good health and CMV-seronegative. Sequencing was carried out using PBMCs. The chain uses TRBV29-1 and TRBJ1-2, with D uncertain. The CDR3 DNA is TGCAGCGTTCGGGGTACTTATGGCTACACCTTC. Translated: CSVRGTYGYTF.